Sequencing of this T cell receptor (beta chain) was carried out in a study of blood T cell repertoires in COVID-19. The wider study: Acute-phase and convalescent COVID-19 samples originated in the United States, Italy and Spain. Nucleic acid was either cDNA or gDNA, and it came from T cells, B-cell-depleted T cells, or PBMCs.

In the study's own analysis: Reference gene primer amplification yielded estimated nucleated cell counts. Produced via immunoSEQ multiplex PCR; TCRdb's table is partial and in-frame only. That table furnishes V, J and clone size, whereas the DNA furnished D and trimming. The table includes about 98,000 clones, 70% to 90% detected once. V shed 0 bases, J shed 2 bases, and the junction held 0 bases outside the gene matches. Germline loops: CDR1 SGHNT, CDR2 YYREEE (reference sequence). There are 14 residues in the CDR3. This TCR was recovered from a man between 65 and 85 years old with acute or convalescent COVID-19. The chain recombines TRBV5-4 with TRBJ2-7; 9 nucleotides agree with TRBD1. The sequencing input was peripheral blood. The CDR3 sequence: CASSLDRGPYEQYF. DNA for the CDR3: TGTGCCAGCAGCTTGGACAGGGGGCCCTACGAGCAGTACTTC.